A single sample is the source of the 2 T cell receptor beta chains below, sequenced in a study of shared clonotypes between healthy human individuals. Some clones are missing from TCRdb's copy, which holds only in-frame ones; the method was immunoSEQ multiplex PCR. This sample yields more than 2 million clones, of which about 94% are seen a single time; around 0.13% belongs to the top ten. The specimen was naive CD4+ T cells sorted from blood. Specified subset: CD45RA+ positively selected. These receptors were taken from a man aged 18-30 years in good health.

The V gene is TRBV28, the J gene TRBJ1-2; no clear D gene. Germline-derived CDR1 and CDR2 are MDHEN and SYDVKM. Trimming pared 7 bases from V and 8 bases from J, leaving 11 bases between. This CDR3 has 11 residues. The CDR3 spells CASNLLYGYTF. The CDR3 DNA sequence: TGTGCCAGCAACCTACTGTACGGCTACACCTTC.

V usage is TRBV14 and J usage is TRBJ1-2; TRBD1 is a possible D gene (6 bases). V was clipped by 4 bases and J by 4 bases, with 16 bases between them. Germline lookup yields CDR1 SGHDN and CDR2 FVKESK. There are 15 residues in the CDR3. CDR3 in amino acids: CASSLRGRDVYGYTF. The CDR3 DNA is TGTGCCAGCAGCCTCAGGGGTCGGGACGTCTATGGCTACACCTTC.